This TCR beta chain is from a study of T cells in Graves' hyperthyroidism and ophthalmopathy. This clonotype has ten or more counts. Its specificity is not known. Uncontrolled infections, other autoimmune diseases, pregnancy or lactation led to exclusion of patients. PBMCs were collected from an approximately 9.4 ml volume of fresh peripheral blood. It was RNA transcripts that yielded the amplified TCR beta CDR3 regions. RT-PCR in the first round (using the HTBI primer set) targeted the TCR CDR3. TCRdb reanalysed the multiplex PCR reads using MiXCR and keeps one entry per CDR3 protein. The data hold about 600,000 distinct CDR3 sequences, with about 16% observed a single time. Whole-study findings and limits: Most clonotypes that expanded in the thyroid above 0.001 also showed up in blood.

The sample taken for sequencing was blood. The sequence came from a woman aged 40-49 years with Graves' ophthalmopathy.

CDR3 coding DNA: TGCAGTGCTCCCGGGACTAGCGGGAGGCGGGGCAAAAACATTCAGTACTTC. Translation gives CSAPGTSGRRGKNIQYF. This chain connects TRBV20-1 to TRBJ2-4, with TRBD2 matching over 15 bases. The CDR3 covers 17 residues. V was pared by 5 bases and J by 3 bases, with 8 bases of the junction left unmatched. Germline V lookup: CDR1 DFQATT, CDR2 SNEGSKA (reference sequence).